This entry lists 11 T cell receptor beta chains sequenced from one sample in a study of blood T cell repertoires in COVID-19. Assay: immunoSEQ multiplex PCR; the TCRdb copy retains only in-frame clones and omits some. The table records 150,000 to 200,000 clones, more than 65% of them present only once. Input material: PBMCs or T cells enriched from blood (not recorded which). These TCRs come from a man aged 50 to 60 who had recovered from COVID-19.

This rearrangement joins TRBV20-1 to TRBJ1-1; D is undetermined. V was clipped by 3 bases and J by 2 bases, with 10 bases between them. The CDR3 is 13 amino acids. CDR1 DFQATT and CDR2 SNEGSKA come from the germline V gene (reference sequence). The CDR3 here is CSASPYSNTEAFF. Here the CDR3 DNA reads TGCAGTGCTAGTCCCTACAGCAACACTGAAGCTTTCTTT.

The CDR3 coding sequence is TGTGCCAGCAGCCCCGGAGACAGGGGGCAGGGCCAGCCCCAGCATTTT. Amino acid sequence: CASSPGDRGQGQPQHF. The chain combines TRBV3-1 (or the pseudogene TRBV3-2) with TRBJ1-5; 10 bases line up with TRBD1. V gave up 4 bases and J gave up 7 bases; unmatched junction bases: 10. Germline CDR1 LGHDT, CDR2 YNNKEL (reference sequence). This CDR3 has 16 residues.

The chain employs TRBV6-1 and TRBJ1-6, with 8 bases that match TRBD1. The CDR3 length is 17 residues. CDR1 is MNHNS and CDR2 is SASEGT in the germline V gene. J gave up 0 bases and V 4 bases, and 5 bases lay outside the gene matches. CDR3 sequence: CASSGRDRSSYNSPLHF. The CDR3 DNA is TGTGCCAGCAGTGGACGGGACAGGAGCTCCTATAATTCACCCCTCCACTTT.

This clone has just a few counts. This sequence joins TRBV7-9 and TRBJ1-4, with 8 bases matching TRBD1. The V gene's germline CDR1 is SEHNR and CDR2 FQNEAQ (reference sequence). The CDR3 runs 15 residues. Trimming took 1 base from V and 4 from J; bases not matched to a gene: 2. This CDR3 is CASSLDRGINEKLFF. The CDR3 bases are TGTGCCAGCAGCTTAGACAGGGGGATTAATGAAAAACTGTTTTTT.

V is TRBV30 and J is TRBJ1-5, with D perhaps TRBD1 (6 bases). CDR1 is GTSNPN, CDR2 SVGIG, per germline (reference sequence). Trimming cost V 5 bases and J 3 bases, with 14 bases left between them. The CDR3 is made up of 14 amino acids. CDR3 coding DNA: TGTGCCTGGGGTGATTGGACAGCCAATCAGCCCCAGCATTTT. Translated, it gives CAWGDWTANQPQHF. Full variable domain (outside the CDR3, taken from reference TRBV30 and TRBJ1-5): SQTIHQWPATLVQPVGSPLSLECTVEGTSNPNLYWYRQAAGRGLQLLFYSVGIGQISSEVPQNLSASRPQDRQFILSSKKLLLSDSGFYLCAWGDWTANQPQHFGDGTRLSIL.

The chain combines TRBV28 with TRBJ1-2, with D possibly being TRBD1 (6 bases). CDR1 MDHEN and CDR2 SYDVKM come from the germline V gene. Trimming took off 6 bases at V and 1 base at J, with 18 bases between the two ends. There are 16 residues in the CDR3. The CDR3 reads CASSSLTGLRNYGYTF. Written as DNA, the CDR3 is TGTGCCAGCAGCTCCTTGACAGGTCTTCGTAACTATGGCTACACCTTC.

This clone was detected only once. The chain couples TRBV5-5 to TRBJ1-5; TRBD1 might be the D (6 bases). CDR1 is SGHKS and CDR2 is YYEKEE in the germline V gene (reference sequence). V lost 5 bases to trimming and J lost 6 bases, with 18 bases between them. The CDR3 has 15 residues. CDR3 DNA: TGTGCCAGCAGGAACGGTGGGGGGGCGACTCAGCCCCAGCATTTT. Translating gives CASRNGGGATQPQHF.

CDR3: CASSLGGYEQYF. CDR3 DNA: TGTGCCAGCAGCCTGGGAGGCTACGAGCAGTACTTC. The chain has TRBV5-5 and TRBJ2-7; D might be TRBD2 (6 bases). Trimming removed 4 bases from V and 3 bases from J, with 8 bases in between. Germline values: CDR1 SGHKS, CDR2 YYEKEE (reference sequence). There are 12 residues in the CDR3. The full variable domain, with the rest looked up from reference TRBV5-5 and TRBJ2-7, is DAGVTQSPTHLIKTRGQQVTLRCSPISGHKSVSWYQQVLGQGPQFIFQYYEKEERGRGNFPDRFSARQFPNYSSELNVNALLLGDSALYLCASSLGGYEQYFGPGTRLTVT.

The chain combines TRBV9 with TRBJ2-7; D is undetermined. The CDR3 is made up of 14 amino acids. Germline values: CDR1 SGDLS, CDR2 YYNGEE. V dropped 5 bases and J dropped 2 bases, with 14 bases sitting between them. The DNA for the CDR3 is TGTGCCAGCAGTATCCAGGCAAATACCTACGAGCAGTACTTC. Residues: CASSIQANTYEQYF.

The chain employs TRBV28 and TRBJ1-5; 9 bases are a match to TRBD1. J gave up 0 bases and V 3 bases, and 9 bases lay outside the gene matches. Germline CDR1 is MDHEN and CDR2 is SYDVKM. There are 18 residues in the CDR3. CDR3 bases: TGTGCCAGCAGTTTTGGACAGGGGCGTCTTCTTAGCAATCAGCCCCAGCATTTT. It specifies CASSFGQGRLLSNQPQHF.

The chain is built from TRBV19 and TRBJ2-1; 7 bases agree with TRBD2. The germline CDR1 and CDR2 sequences are LNHDA and SQIVND (reference sequence). The CDR3 contains 14 residues. Trimming at V came to 6 bases and at J to 1 base, leaving 3 bases not matched to a gene. The CDR3 spells CASRGLGSYNEQFF. CDR3 DNA sequence: TGTGCCAGTAGAGGACTAGGGTCCTACAATGAGCAGTTCTTC.